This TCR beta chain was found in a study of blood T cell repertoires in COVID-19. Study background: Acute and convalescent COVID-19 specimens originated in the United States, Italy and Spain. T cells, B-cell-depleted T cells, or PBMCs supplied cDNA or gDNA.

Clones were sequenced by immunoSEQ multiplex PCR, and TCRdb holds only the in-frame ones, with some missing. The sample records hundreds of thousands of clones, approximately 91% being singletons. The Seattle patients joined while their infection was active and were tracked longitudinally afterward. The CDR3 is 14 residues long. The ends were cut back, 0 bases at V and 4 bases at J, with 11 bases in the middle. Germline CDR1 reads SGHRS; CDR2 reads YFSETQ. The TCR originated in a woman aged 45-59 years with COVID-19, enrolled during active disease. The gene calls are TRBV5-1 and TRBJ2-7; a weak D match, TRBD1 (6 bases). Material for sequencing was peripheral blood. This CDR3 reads CASSLAWTEYEQYF. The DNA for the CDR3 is TGCGCCAGCAGCTTGGCGTGGACAGAGTACGAGCAGTACTTC.